The clone carrying this T cell receptor (beta chain) was seen ten or more times. Its matching antigen is unknown. This entry comes from a study of T cells in Graves' hyperthyroidism and ophthalmopathy. Study conclusions and caveats: Most expanded thyroid clonotypes above 0.001 recurred in blood.

Diagnosis of hyperthyroidism was new in patients aged 18 to 65, and its duration was under 2 months. Germline V gene lookup returns CDR1 MNHEY and CDR2 SMNVEV (reference sequence). V was pared by 4 bases and J by 3 bases, with 10 bases between. The CDR3 spans 14 residues. What was amplified from RNA transcripts were TCR beta CDR3 regions. A first-round RT-PCR of the TCR CDR3 used the HTBI primer set. Each CDR3 protein is one row after TCRdb ran MiXCR on the multiplex PCR reads. The table has more than 500,000 distinct CDR3 sequences, roughly 16% seen once. The clonotype was recovered from a woman aged 25 to 39 with Graves' hyperthyroidism. Sequencing was carried out using blood. V usage is TRBV27 and J usage is TRBJ1-5; tentative D call: TRBD1 (5 bases). Here the CDR3 DNA reads TGTGCCAGCAGTTCACGGGACGACAATCAGCCCCAGCATTTT. Its protein is CASSSRDDNQPQHF.